Listed here is a single TCR beta chain. Its binding antigen is unknown. No qualities accompany the bases; no much larger clone lies one base away. The CDR3 has 15 amino acids, counting the end cysteine and phenylalanine. Only CDR3 DNA is held: 45 bases, read in frame from base 1. Sequences SGHDN (CDR1) and FVKESK (CDR2) are obtained from the germline V gene. V lost 4 bases and J lost 3 bases, and the count of bases not matched to a germline gene is 5. Library prep was done by the immunoSEQ multiplex PCR assay. For the multiplex PCR, a mixture combining 60 forward primers for TCR Vbeta segments and 13 reverse primers for TCR Jbeta segments was used. The CDR3 region of rearranged TCR beta genes was amplified from genomic DNA with a multiplex PCR assay. The Illumina HiSeq System was used to sequence the amplified TCR beta libraries as 87-base-pair reads. Under the source paper's analysis protocol: A later analysis tallied around 80 million unique TCR beta chains across the approximately 670 repertoires, and some 10 million of those chains were shared by two or more donors. Raw reads were error-corrected and collapsed into unique sequences with a nearest-neighbor algorithm that merged closely related sequences to remove PCR and sequencing errors. Alignment of CDR3 sequences to IMGT reference sequences was used to assign V, D and J gene segments. For a sequence to be retained, at least a six-nucleotide match to both a V gene segment and a J gene segment was required. A rearrangement was called productive if the CDR3 had no stop codons and remained in frame with V and J, and every other rearrangement was called non-productive. CDR3 was defined according to IMGT convention as the region running from the second conserved V-encoded cysteine to the conserved J-encoded phenylalanine. In an earlier analysis of around 540 of the donors, sequences lacking an unambiguous match to a single V gene segment were excluded. In an earlier analysis of about 590 of the donors, a V segment was called functional when productive rearrangements were above 56.7%, and segregating when the standard deviation between donors exceeded 5%. To diagnose cytomegalovirus status from the catalog of TCR beta chain sequences, a statistical classification framework was built. In a later analysis, V and J genes were assigned by comparing TCR nucleotide sequences against IMGT/GENE-DB human TR gene sequences. In a later analysis, CDR3 sequences and most-parsimonious VDJ recombination scenarios were assigned using the TCRdist pipeline. In a later analysis, every TCR beta chain was defined by the combination of its CDR3 amino acid sequence and its V-gene family, and reads without a unique V-gene family were dropped. To address suspected cross-contamination and a sequencing artifact, a later analysis removed roughly 640 highly shared, low-generation-probability nucleotide sequences. For each public chain, a later analysis derived a clonal expansion index from normalized ranks of inferred template counts within each repertoire. In a later analysis, generation probabilities were computed with a VDJ recombination model fitted to out-of-frame rearrangements, and the resulting probabilities were checked against IGoR. In a later analysis, hypergeometric tests were used to score TCR-TCR, TCR-HLA and TCR-CMV co-occurrence, with a repertoire-size bias correction applied to TCR pairs. False discovery rates were estimated in a later analysis by permuting HLA or CMV assignments 20 times. A later analysis grouped co-occurring TCRs with DBSCAN, adding TCRdist sequence similarity when clustering within HLA-allele-positive subsets. Repertoires with fewer than 30,000 or more than 120,000 public chains, plus five repertoires with anomalous nucleotide sharing, were excluded from co-occurrence clustering. TCRdb took over this immuneACCESS table, retaining in-frame rearrangements with V and J assigned. Such tables are incomplete; in checked studies, under half of the missing clones stem from an unresolved V gene, and the remainder is unexplained. That table supplies the V and J calls and clone size; D and trimming were determined from the DNA. The sample profile shows around 210,000 clones; approximately 85% of them were found once. The ten largest account for 0.2% to 0.25% of the sample.

The cohort was made up of 500 to 850 healthy bone marrow donors. At the time of sampling, every cohort member was nominally healthy, though immune exposures that went unrecorded were likely present. The donor tested CMV seronegative and was one of the 352 seronegative cohort members. Each donor provided a peripheral blood sample, and peripheral blood mononuclear cells were used for TCR beta sequencing. The Qiagen DNeasy Blood Extraction Kit was used to extract genomic DNA from the blood cell samples. This sample was included in a study of cytomegalovirus exposure and HLA in healthy donors (dated by TCRdb to 2016 to 2017). Looking at the study overall: According to an earlier analysis of a few hundred of the donors, 150 million to 200 million T cells yielded roughly 100 million unique TCR beta sequences and about 300 Gb of sequence data. A separate validation cohort of more than 100 different subjects was used in addition to the approximately 700-subject first cohort. Of the roughly 400 genotyped donors, over 65% fell in the genetic ancestry cluster associated with self-reported Caucasian donors. Because of strong linkage in the cohort, 5 or 6 DR-DQ haplotypes were treated as single units for association and clustering. In a later analysis, previously published TCR beta repertoires from about 670 donors were re-analyzed and high-resolution HLA genotyping was added so that TCR occurrence patterns could be studied. Using immunosequencing, the study profiled T cell repertoires from 640 or so subjects and related those repertoires to cytomegalovirus serostatus. The study aimed to test whether signatures of past pathogen exposure could be identified by cataloging public T cell receptors. Typing coverage differed by locus: A, B, C, DRB1 and DQB1 were typed in roughly 620-640 donors, DQA1 in roughly 500, DPA1 in 606, and DPB1 in 450 to 490. All discovery cohort repertoires had been generated using a single sequencing platform. Donor age, sex, ethnicity and CMV serostatus were compiled together with the repertoire data. The later analysis used no new phenotypic data to find candidate immune exposures, relying instead on TCR beta sequences and their occurrence across donors. High-throughput TCR immunosequencing, statistical association of individual TCRs with disease status, and machine learning were combined to predict cytomegalovirus infection status. Class I and class II HLA loci were covered by the typing at four-digit resolution. An early release that covered about 600 HLA-typed donors contained about 300 gigabases of sequencing data and tens of millions of unique TCR sequences. A later genetic analysis took genome-wide SNP genotypes for about 55% of the roughly 670 donors and used that subset as a discovery cohort. Among roughly 400 genotyped donors of the cohort, an average of 235,054 unique TCR beta nucleotide sequences were sequenced per donor, around 20% of them non-productive. An earlier analysis of around 580 of the donors used high-throughput TCR beta sequencing to judge whether each TCR beta V gene segment behaved as functional or pseudogenic.

Points the paper makes about the study in general: The authors suggested that the approach could potentially be generalized to other disease states and immunological phenotypes. In a later analysis, TCR association rates were found to vary across HLA loci, with the most associated TCRs seen for DRB1 alleles and the fewest for HLA-C alleles. In an earlier analysis of about 540 of the donors, most TCR beta V segments were observed in productive rearrangements about 87% or about 30% of the time, broadly matching IMGT annotations. The study listed around 160 TCR beta chains as associated with cytomegalovirus. The classifier was reported to diagnose cytomegalovirus status with high specificity and sensitivity in both the original cohort and the validation cohort. Sequencing depth was assumed to be roughly uniform across donors in the presence/absence analyses, though that assumption may not hold. The only immune exposure information available for the cohort was CMV serostatus. In a later genetic analysis, a missense DCLRE1C variant was associated with V-gene and J-gene trimming of TCR beta chains, and the association was replicated in an independent cohort. In a later genetic analysis, fewer N-insertions in productive TCRs were reported among donors in an Asian-associated ancestry cluster than the roughly 640-donor mean. A few of the identified cytomegalovirus-associated TCR beta chains were confirmed in vitro to be specific for cytomegalovirus antigens. Because HLA typing was missing for some donors at each locus, association tests included only the typed subset. A group of highly shared sequence variants was considered likely to be a technical artifact of the sequencing pipeline. Specific HLA alleles were associated with 15,000 to 20,000 TCR beta sequences at a false discovery rate of 0.05 in a later analysis. The earlier analysis of 450 to 700 of the donors excluded some 15 rarely observed V segments, including chromosome 9 orphons, because counts were too low. The cohort was sequenced for TCR beta chains only, and without alpha or paired-chain data the features that could be detected were limited. A further reported finding was that TCR beta sequences accurately predicted the HLA-A and HLA-B alleles for most subjects in the first cohort. The 87-base-pair reads could not distinguish some IMGT-functional V segments, including TRBV6-2 and TRBV6-3, so those segments were excluded. Linkage disequilibrium might explain the correlated functional status among segregating V segments, but an unknown experimental factor could not be excluded. A later analysis reported that several top co-occurrence clusters appeared linked to parvovirus B19, influenza, CMV and Epstein-Barr virus. Compared with equally common non-associated chains, HLA-associated TCR beta chains in a later analysis were more clonally expanded and had lower generation probabilities. When HLA alleles, especially DR and DQ, strongly co-occurred, attributing TCR associations to individual alleles was difficult. Most TCR sequences were seen in very few donors, while some public TCRs were found in many individuals. A later analysis found that most CMV-associated TCR beta chains appeared HLA-restricted, with HLA associations seemingly driven largely by CMV exposure.

Recombination linked TRBV14 to TRBJ2-1; 8 middle bases align to TRBD2. The receptor was isolated from a girl aged 2 to 10 in good health and CMV-seronegative. The specimen was PBMCs. The CDR3 here reads CASSRGTSVYNEQFF. The DNA sequence is given as TGTGCCAGCAGCCGGGGGACTAGTGTCTACAATGAGCAGTTCTTC.